Below, 16 T cell receptor beta chains from the same sample are listed, as sequenced in a study of cytomegalovirus exposure and HLA in healthy donors. Use of 60 Vbeta and 13 Jbeta primers characterized the PCR. Only in-frame clones appear in the TCRdb table, and some are missing; sequencing was by immunoSEQ multiplex PCR. The sample consists of 90,000 to 120,000 clones, approximately 73% of them appearing once. The sequencing input was PBMCs. Every receptor here comes from a man aged 25-45 years in good health and CMV-seronegative.

The rearrangement uses TRBV28 and TRBJ1-1, with D perhaps matching TRBD1 (6 bases). Germline-derived CDR1 and CDR2 are MDHEN and SYDVKM. The CDR3 is 16 residues long. V lost 6 bases to trimming and J lost 2 bases, with 19 bases between them. The CDR3 DNA reads as TGTGCCAGCAGACGATCACCGGGACAAATAAACACTGAAGCTTTCTTT. Translating it yields CASRRSPGQINTEAFF.

The V call is TRBV13, the J call TRBJ2-1, with D maybe TRBD2 (6 bases). The CDR3 is 15 amino acids. Germline V gene data show CDR1 as PRHDT and CDR2 as FYEKMQ (reference sequence). V gave up 0 bases and J gave up 3 bases, with 9 bases separating them. CDR3 DNA sequence: TGTGCCAGCAGCTTAGGGGAGGGAGGCTACAATGAGCAGTTCTTC. Protein product: CASSLGEGGYNEQFF. The full variable domain, completed using reference TRBV13 and TRBJ2-1, is AAGVIQSPRHLIKEKRETATLKCYPIPRHDTVYWYQQGPGQDPQFLISFYEKMQSDKGSIPDRFSAQQFSDYHSELNMSSLELGDSALYFCASSLGEGGYNEQFFGPGTRLTVL.

The chain carries TRBV19 and TRBJ2-5, with 9 bases aligning to TRBD1. The end of the DNA is better explained by TRBJ2-7, so the J call may be wrong. The length of the CDR3 is 14 residues. The germline gives CDR1 LNHDA, CDR2 SQIVND (reference sequence). The CDR3 DNA follows: TGTGCCAGTACTCAACAGGGGGCTAGTCACGAGCAGTACTTC. This gives the protein CASTQQGASHEQYF.

This clone has only a few counts. The chain recombines TRBV2 with TRBJ1-6, with D possibly being TRBD1 (6 bases). The CDR3 is made up of 15 amino acids. With 11 bases removed from V and 0 bases from J, the gap between germline ends came to 14 bases. Per the germline V gene, CDR1 is SNHLY and CDR2 is FYNNEI. DNA of the CDR3: TGTGCCGGAAGGACAGATAGCTCCTATAATTCACCCCTCCACTTT. It codes for CAGRTDSSYNSPLHF. Filled out from reference TRBV2 and TRBJ1-6, the complete variable domain reads EPEVTQTPSHQVTQMGQEVILRCVPISNHLYFYWYRQILGQKVEFLVSFYNNEISEKSEIFDDQFSVERPDGSNFTLKIRSTKLEDSAMYFCAGRTDSSYNSPLHFGNGTRLTVT.

The chain couples TRBV19 to TRBJ1-5; TRBD1 matches at 9 bases. After removal of 3 bases from V and 2 bases from J, the junction contained 14 bases not matched to a gene. This CDR3 contains 19 residues. Germline V gene sequence: CDR1 LNHDA, CDR2 SQIVND (reference sequence). The CDR3 is CASSMRQDRGIFGNQPQHF. The CDR3 DNA follows: TGTGCCAGTAGTATGAGGCAAGACAGGGGGATTTTTGGCAATCAGCCCCAGCATTTT.

The rearrangement joins TRBV7-6 to TRBJ2-3, with 8 bases aligning to TRBD2. Germline V gene sequence: CDR1 SGHVS, CDR2 FNYEAQ. After removal of 3 bases from V and 3 bases from J, the junction contained 5 bases not matched to a gene. The CDR3 runs to 15 residues. CDR3 sequence reads: CASSFLAGGTDTQYF. The CDR3 DNA is TGTGCCAGCAGCTTCCTAGCGGGCGGGACAGATACGCAGTATTTT.

The genes are TRBV5-6 and TRBJ1-2; TRBD1 is a possible D gene (6 bases). Per the germline V gene, CDR1 is SGHDT and CDR2 is YYEEEE. This CDR3 is 12 amino acids long. Between the trimmed V and J ends, which lost 1 base and 13 bases, there was a span of 14 bases. The chain's CDR3 is CASSLPSTGCTF. As DNA, the CDR3 is TGTGCCAGCAGCTTGCCTTCGACAGGTTGCACCTTC. Full variable domain (remainder filled in from reference TRBV5-6 and TRBJ1-2): DAGVTQSPTHLIKTRGQQVTLRCSPKSGHDTVSWYQQALGQGPQFIFQYYEEEERQRGNFPDRFSGHQFPNYSSELNVNALLLGDSALYLCASSLPSTGCTFGSGTRLTVV.

The chain combines TRBV6-4 with TRBJ2-2; 8 nucleotides line up with TRBD2. The CDR3 length is 16 residues. CDR1 MRHNA and CDR2 SNTAGT come from the germline V gene. Trimming at V came to 7 bases and at J to 0 bases, leaving 7 bases not matched to a gene. The CDR3 bases are TGTGCCAGCAAACAAATAGCGGGATCGAACACCGGGGAGCTGTTTTTT. Encoded protein: CASKQIAGSNTGELFF.

This clone appeared a few times. The rearrangement links TRBV27 to TRBJ2-4; weak D call: TRBD2 (5 bases). The germline V and J ends were trimmed by 0 bases and 3 bases, with 6 bases remaining between them. This CDR3 contains 14 residues. From germline, CDR1 is MNHEY and CDR2 SMNVEV (reference sequence). DNA for the CDR3: TGTGCCAGCAGTTTATCGGGAGTCAAAAACATTCAGTACTTC. It codes for CASSLSGVKNIQYF.

A few counts support this clone. The chain uses TRBV5-4 and TRBJ2-2; D possibly corresponds to TRBD1 (6 bases). Germline assignment: CDR1 SGHNT and CDR2 YYREEE (reference sequence). This CDR3 has 13 residues. Trimming left V 3 bases short and J 7 bases short, with 10 bases between. CDR3 DNA: TGTGCCAGCAGCTATCAGGGGAACGGGGAGCTGTTTTTT. Its translation is CASSYQGNGELFF.

This chain uses TRBV7-9 with TRBJ1-4; D might be TRBD1 (6 bases). The V end lost 4 bases, the J end lost 5 bases, and 17 bases lay between the germline ends. From germline, CDR1 is SEHNR and CDR2 FQNEAQ (reference sequence). The CDR3 runs to 16 residues. As DNA, the CDR3 is TGTGCCAGCAGCTCCCGAGACAGGACCCACAATGAAAAACTGTTTTTT. Amino acid sequence: CASSSRDRTHNEKLFF.

The chain's CDR3 is CATSAQGKPEAFF. The CDR3 bases are TGTGCCACCAGCGCCCAGGGGAAGCCTGAAGCTTTCTTT. V usage is TRBV15 and J usage is TRBJ1-1, with a weak D call TRBD1 (6 bases). V dropped 5 bases and J dropped 6 bases, with 13 bases sitting between them. Germline V gene lookup returns CDR1 LNHNV and CDR2 YYDKDF (reference sequence). This CDR3 is built from 13 residues.

This clone was seen only a few times. The CDR3 here is CASSQGEPGLAGASTDTQYF. CDR3 bases: TGCGCCAGCAGCCAGGGGGAACCGGGACTAGCGGGAGCGAGCACAGATACGCAGTATTTT. The genes are TRBV5-1 and TRBJ2-3; 14 bases are shared with TRBD2. Germline-derived CDR1 and CDR2 are SGHRS and YFSETQ. J lost 0 bases, V lost 4 bases, and 13 bases had no gene match. There are 20 residues in the CDR3.

The sample holds a few counts of this clone. The chain employs TRBV5-1 and TRBJ2-1; D is uncertain. The germline V gene encodes CDR1 SGHRS and CDR2 YFSETQ. V lost 3 bases and J lost 0, with 13 bases in between. The CDR3 has 16 residues. The CDR3 DNA is TGCGCCAGCAGCTACCGTGCAGCGAGCTCCTACAATGAGCAGTTCTTC. Protein product: CASSYRAASSYNEQFF.

CDR3 residues: CSVGVQETQYF. The CDR3 DNA is TGCAGCGTTGGAGTCCAAGAGACCCAGTACTTC. The chain joins TRBV29-1 to TRBJ2-5; no firm D call. The CDR3 length is 11 residues. Germline CDR1 reads SQVTM; CDR2 reads ANQGSEA. The V end lost 4 bases, the J end lost 1 base, and 4 bases lay between the germline ends.

The chain recombines TRBV7-3 with TRBJ2-1; the match to TRBD2 covers 12 bases. The CDR3 consists of 15 residues. V was pared by 5 bases and J by 8 bases, with 7 bases of the junction left unmatched. The V gene's germline CDR1 is SGHTA and CDR2 FQGTGA. The CDR3 is CASSELAGGFDEQFF. DNA of the CDR3: TGTGCCAGCAGCGAACTAGCGGGAGGTTTCGATGAGCAGTTCTTC. The whole variable domain, filled in from reference TRBV7-3 and TRBJ2-1, reads GAGVSQTPSNKVTEKGKYVELRCDPISGHTALYWYRQSLGQGPEFLIYFQGTGAADDSGLPNDRFFAVRPEGSVSTLKIQRTERGDSAVYLCASSELAGGFDEQFFGPGTRLTVL.